What follows are 23 T cell receptor beta chains derived from one specimen sequenced in a study of CD8 T cells in ankylosing spondylitis. Each CDR3 protein is one row after TCRdb ran MiXCR on the 5' RACE reads. Of tens of thousands of distinct CDR3 sequences detected, roughly 17% appear once; the ten largest clones hold 25% to 30%. Sequencing was performed on blood. Receptors were obtained from a male donor with ankylosing spondylitis or in good health (not recorded which).

The chain is built from TRBV4-3 and TRBJ2-5; 7 bases are a match to TRBD1. The CDR3 is 17 amino acids. J was trimmed by 2 bases and V by 4 bases; bases with no gene match: 13. CDR1 and CDR2 from the germline V gene are LGHNA and YSLEER. The CDR3: CASSLEGAGSDQETQYF. CDR3 nucleotide sequence: TGCGCCAGCAGCCTCGAGGGGGCGGGCTCAGATCAAGAGACCCAGTACTTC.

The J gene is TRBJ2-7, the V gene TRBV5-1; no definite D call. CDR3 length: 13 amino acids. Germline CDR1 is SGHRS and CDR2 is YFSETQ. V lost 4 bases to trimming and J lost 2 bases, with 10 bases between them. The CDR3 spells CASSQDGTYEQYV. The CDR3 DNA is TGCGCCAGCAGCCAAGACGGAACCTACGAGCAGTACGTC.

This clonotype was counted a few times. This chain joins TRBV6-1 and TRBJ2-1; the match to TRBD2 covers 14 bases. Germline CDR1 reads MNHNS; CDR2 reads SASEGT. CDR3 length: 19 residues. J was trimmed by 0 bases and V by 6 bases; bases with no gene match: 10. The CDR3 loop reads CASRPPGLAGDHSYNEQFF. The CDR3 DNA reads TGTGCCAGCAGGCCGCCGGGACTAGCGGGGGACCACTCCTACAATGAGCAGTTCTTC.

This clonotype was seen a handful of times. DNA of the CDR3: TGTGCCAGCAGTTTTCCGGGACCACCAAACAATGAGCAGTTCTTC. Translating gives CASSFPGPPNNEQFF. This sequence joins TRBV28 and TRBJ2-1, with D possibly being TRBD1 or TRBD2 (5 bases each). Germline V CDR1 and CDR2: MDHEN, SYDVKM. The CDR3 totals 15 residues. V lost 3 bases, J lost 5 bases, and 14 bases lay in between.

This clonotype was observed a few times. The chain recombines TRBV19 with TRBJ1-2; D gene ambiguous. Trimming removed 7 bases at V and 1 base at J, with 10 bases between. The CDR3 consists of 13 residues. CDR1 and CDR2 from the germline V gene are LNHDA and SQIVND (reference sequence). CDR3 amino acids: CASKGSDNYGYTF. CDR3 DNA: TGTGCCAGTAAAGGGTCGGATAACTATGGCTACACCTTC.

This clonotype was picked up a small number of times. The chain has TRBV7-7 and TRBJ2-1; 8 positions agree with TRBD1. The V gene's germline CDR1 is SSHAT and CDR2 FNYEAQ (reference sequence). The CDR3 totals 13 residues. Trimming removed 4 bases from V and 7 bases from J; junction bases left unmatched: 3. In DNA, the CDR3 is TGTGCCAGCAGCTCGGACAGGGTAAATGAGCAGTTCTTC. As protein: CASSSDRVNEQFF.

This rearrangement joins TRBV5-4 to TRBJ2-1, with D possibly matching TRBD2 (6 bases). Trimming pared 0 bases from V and 2 bases from J, leaving 9 bases between. CDR1 is SGHNT, CDR2 YYREEE, per germline (reference sequence). This CDR3 is 15 amino acids long. The CDR3 nucleotides read TGTGCCAGCAGCTTGGAGGGCGGGACCTACAATGAGCAGTTCTTC. It translates to CASSLEGGTYNEQFF. Full variable domain (remainder filled in from reference TRBV5-4 and TRBJ2-1): ETGVTQSPTHLIKTRGQQVTLRCSSQSGHNTVSWYQQALGQGPQFIFQYYREEENGRGNFPPRFSGLQFPNYSSELNVNALELDDSALYLCASSLEGGTYNEQFFGPGTRLTVL.

The chain combines TRBV9 with TRBJ2-5, with D possibly being TRBD2 (5 bases). V was pared by 0 bases and J by 4 bases, with 7 bases between. This CDR3 spans 13 amino acids. The germline V gene encodes CDR1 SGDLS and CDR2 YYNGEE. The CDR3 region is CASSVVAGETQYF. CDR3 in DNA: TGTGCCAGCAGCGTAGTTGCGGGAGAGACCCAGTACTTC.

The sample holds a few counts of this clonotype. This sequence joins TRBV29-1 and TRBJ2-1, with a tentative D call TRBD1 (6 bases). The CDR3 length is 14 residues. V lost 3 bases and J 6 bases, leaving 15 bases between the germline ends. Germline values: CDR1 SQVTM, CDR2 ANQGSEA. CDR3 region: CSVEGHPQVNEQFF. In nucleotides, the CDR3 is TGCAGCGTTGAGGGACACCCCCAGGTCAATGAGCAGTTCTTC.

The sample holds many counts of this clonotype. V is TRBV9 and J is TRBJ2-3; 10 nucleotides agree with TRBD2. The V gene end was trimmed by 1 base and the J gene end by 3 bases; junction bases not matched to a gene: 5. Germline lookup yields CDR1 SGDLS and CDR2 YYNGEE. The length of the CDR3 is 16 residues. The CDR3 bases are TGTGCCAGCAGCGTAAGCGGGGGGGGCCGGACAGATACGCAGTATTTT. This codes for CASSVSGGGRTDTQYF. The variable domain in full, completed from reference TRBV9 and TRBJ2-3, reads DSGVTQTPKHLITATGQRVTLRCSPRSGDLSVYWYQQSLDQGLQFLIQYYNGEERAKGNILERFSAQQFPDLHSELNLSSLELGDSALYFCASSVSGGGRTDTQYFGPGTRLTVL.

This clonotype qualifies as medium-sized. The chain joins TRBV20-1 to TRBJ1-1, with unresolved D. Germline V lookup: CDR1 DFQATT, CDR2 SNEGSKA (reference sequence). The CDR3 has 15 amino acids. The germline V and J ends were trimmed by 0 bases and 6 bases, with 17 bases remaining between them. CDR3 residues: CSARDGGGVWAEAFF. In DNA, the CDR3 is TGCAGTGCTAGAGACGGTGGAGGAGTATGGGCTGAAGCTTTCTTT.

By sample share, this clonotype is medium-sized. This chain links TRBV20-1 with TRBJ2-5; D gene uncertain. Germline assignment: CDR1 DFQATT and CDR2 SNEGSKA (reference sequence). CDR3 length: 12 residues. Trimming left V 5 bases short and J 0 bases short, with 7 bases between. In DNA, the CDR3 is TGCAGTGCTCCCCACAACCAAGAGACCCAGTACTTC. Encoded protein: CSAPHNQETQYF.

This clonotype ranks as medium-sized. V usage is TRBV20-1 and J usage is TRBJ2-7; perhaps TRBD2 as D (7 bases). Germline lookup yields CDR1 DFQATT and CDR2 SNEGSKA (reference sequence). The CDR3 is 13 amino acids. V dropped 6 bases and J dropped 2 bases, with 14 bases sitting between them. CDR3 sequence: CSANTGRAYEQYF. The CDR3 DNA follows: TGCAGTGCCAACACAGGGAGGGCCTACGAGCAGTACTTC.

This clonotype was observed at least ten times. This sequence joins TRBV7-9 and TRBJ1-1; TRBD1 agrees at 7 bases. The CDR3 is 14 residues long. In germline, CDR1 is SEHNR, CDR2 FQNEAQ (reference sequence). After removal of 4 bases from V and 4 bases from J, the junction contained 6 bases not matched to a gene. CDR3 sequence: CASSWRQGGTEAFF. CDR3 nucleotides: TGTGCCAGCAGCTGGAGACAGGGAGGCACTGAAGCTTTCTTT.

The rearrangement uses TRBV27 and TRBJ2-7, with 7 nucleotides matching TRBD2. This CDR3 region has 18 residues. V trimming: 5 bases; J trimming: 2 bases; junction bases outside the gene matches: 18. Germline CDR1 reads MNHEY; CDR2 reads SMNVEV (reference sequence). The CDR3, as DNA: TGTGCCAGCAGTCCCCCGACCGTGTTCCGGGAGGTACCCTACGAGCAGTACTTC. Residues: CASSPPTVFREVPYEQYF.

This clonotype occurred many times. The genes are TRBV10-3 and TRBJ2-1, with 9 bases lining up with TRBD2. The CDR3 loop spans 14 amino acids. J was trimmed by 6 bases and V by 2 bases; bases with no gene match: 2. In germline, CDR1 is ENHRY, CDR2 SYGVKD. The CDR3 region is CAISEASGINEQFF. The CDR3 region has the DNA TGTGCCATCAGTGAGGCTAGCGGGATCAATGAGCAGTTCTTC.

This clonotype has a count of ten or more. DNA of the CDR3: TGTGCCAGCACGTCGGCGAACACCGGGGAGCTGTTTTTT. Translated: CASTSANTGELFF. The V and J genes are TRBV7-3 and TRBJ2-2, with D uncertain. The CDR3 is made up of 13 amino acids. Germline CDR1 is SGHTA and CDR2 is FQGTGA. Trimming took off 7 bases at V and 0 bases at J, with 6 bases between the two ends.

The table lists this clonotype with a few counts. The gene calls are TRBV24-1 and TRBJ2-3; tentative D call: TRBD1 (6 bases). The CDR3 is made up of 13 amino acids. Germline values: CDR1 KGHDR, CDR2 SFDVKD. V was shortened by 4 bases and J by 7 bases, with 11 bases between the two germline ends. For the CDR3, the DNA is TGTGCCACCAGTGACCCGGACAGATATACGCAGTATTTT. Amino acids: CATSDPDRYTQYF.

The J gene is TRBJ2-3, the V gene TRBV29-1; weak D call: TRBD1 (6 bases). The CDR3 is 13 amino acids. Germline CDR1 SQVTM, CDR2 ANQGSEA. The V and J ends lost 4 bases and 4 bases respectively, with 12 bases between them. The CDR3 is CSVVDRSPDTQYF. CDR3 coding DNA: TGCAGCGTTGTAGACAGGTCACCAGATACGCAGTATTTT.

This clonotype appeared many times. The chain is built from TRBV20-1 and TRBJ1-4, with D hard to call. Trimming left V 0 bases short and J 0 bases short, with 8 bases between. CDR1 is DFQATT and CDR2 is SNEGSKA in the germline V gene (reference sequence). The CDR3 runs to 15 residues. CDR3 sequence: CSARDRLSTNEKLFF. CDR3 nucleotide sequence: TGCAGTGCTAGAGACCGCCTATCAACTAATGAAAAACTGTTTTTT.

This clonotype was detected once. The chain recombines TRBV28 with TRBJ2-7; the match to TRBD2 covers 13 bases. V shed 5 bases, J shed 3 bases, and the junction held 4 bases outside the gene matches. Germline loops: CDR1 MDHEN, CDR2 SYDVKM. The CDR3 has 15 amino acids. The CDR3 DNA sequence: TGTGCCAGCAGTCAGACTAGCGGGGGGTTCTACGAGCAGTACGTC. Translated: CASSQTSGGFYEQYV.

V is TRBV14 and J is TRBJ2-2; 9 bases map to TRBD2. After removal of 4 bases from V and 6 bases from J, the junction contained 6 bases not matched to a gene. CDR1 is SGHDN, CDR2 FVKESK, per germline. The CDR3 contains 15 residues. The CDR3, as DNA: TGTGCCAGCAGCCTTCTAGCGGGAACGGCCGGGGAGCTGTTTTTT. This sequence encodes CASSLLAGTAGELFF.

The chain links TRBV6-6 to TRBJ2-5; the match to TRBD1 covers 11 bases. The CDR3 is 14 amino acids. V lost 7 bases, J lost 4 bases, and 5 bases stayed unmatched. The V gene's germline CDR1 is MNHNY and CDR2 SVGAGI (reference sequence). CDR3 residues: CASTSGTGGETQYF. The CDR3 DNA reads as TGTGCCAGCACCTCCGGGACAGGGGGAGAGACCCAGTACTTC.